This T cell receptor (beta chain) was captured in a study of T-cell memory formation after mild COVID-19. About the study: TCR clustering was largely donor specific.

TCRdb reprocessed the 5' RACE reads with MiXCR, giving one entry per CDR3 protein. The data hold some 120,000 distinct CDR3 sequences, with roughly 6.2% observed a single time. The ends were cut back, 5 bases at V and 4 bases at J, with 11 bases in the middle. The CDR3 extends over 14 amino acids. Germline lookup yields CDR1 SGHAT and CDR2 FQNNGV. Specimen: PBMCs or a T cell subset sorted from them (not recorded which). The TCR comes from an adult woman who had mild COVID-19 (a few samples of this study predate the infection). Cell type and time point are not known. The chain employs TRBV11-2 and TRBJ2-2; D is possibly TRBD1 (6 bases). The CDR3 DNA reads TGTGCCAGCAGCCCTGACAGGCTCACCGGGGAGCTGTTTTTT. It translates to CASSPDRLTGELFF.